This paragraph reports one T cell receptor (beta chain). There is no known antigen for this receptor. Base qualities are not provided; no much larger clone lies one nucleotide away. The entry originates in a study of cytomegalovirus exposure and HLA in healthy donors (dated by TCRdb to about 2017). With respect to the entire study: The 550 to 750 repertoires of the first cohort and the roughly 120 validation repertoires were produced on the same platform, according to a later analysis. The study was designed to test whether signatures of past pathogen exposure could be identified by cataloging public T cell receptors. A separate validation cohort of 100 to 150 different subjects was used in addition to the roughly 700-subject first cohort. To predict cytomegalovirus infection status, the study combined high-throughput TCR immunosequencing, statistical association of individual TCRs with disease status, and machine learning. What the work shows at the level of the full study, not this receptor alone: A total of 164 TCR beta chains were listed by the study as associated with cytomegalovirus. According to the authors, the approach could potentially be generalized to other disease states and immunological phenotypes. In a later analysis, TCRs clustered in the first cohort were found to also tend to co-occur in the 120 or so validation repertoires, with 94% of cluster scores above 0. The validation cohort had no HLA typing available for a later analysis, so co-occurrence within that cohort was assessed over all 120 repertoires. Most TCR sequences were observed very rarely across donors, whereas some public TCRs were present in many individuals. In vitro tests confirmed that a few of the cytomegalovirus-associated TCR beta chains recognize cytomegalovirus antigens. The classifier was reported to diagnose cytomegalovirus status with high specificity and sensitivity in both the original cohort and the validation cohort.

The donors were included in the validation cohort of approximately 120 subjects, a group kept apart from the approximately 700-subject first cohort. Inclusive of the bounding cysteine and phenylalanine, the CDR3 is 14 residues long. Only CDR3 DNA is held: 42 bases, read in frame from base 1. Looking up the germline V gene yields CDR1 SGHTA and CDR2 FQGTGA. V trim: 0 bases; J trim: 4 bases; unmatched bases: 2. The method behind the library was the immunoSEQ multiplex PCR assay. Regarding the original processing steps: To diagnose cytomegalovirus status from the catalog of TCR beta chain sequences, a statistical classification framework was built. As stored in TCRdb, this immuneACCESS dataset retains in-frame rearrangements with V and J assigned. A fraction of the clones does not appear; measured against another copy, unresolved V genes explain less than half of the discrepancy, and the remainder lacks a known reason. Clone size and the V and J calls come from that table; the DNA yielded D and trimming. For this sample there are approximately 150,000 clones; approximately 80% appear just once. Clones ranked in the top ten supply around 2.4% of the sample.

Sequenced input: PBMCs. The V and J segments used are TRBV7-3 and TRBJ1-2, with 7 middle bases fitting TRBD1. This receptor was taken from a man younger than 45 in good health and CMV-seropositive. The nucleotide sequence is TGTGCCAGCAGCTTAACTCCAGGGGGCTATGGCTACACCTTC. Its translation is CASSLTPGGYGYTF.